This TCR beta chain emerged from a study of blood T cell repertoires in COVID-19. Study details: Researchers got acute and convalescent COVID-19 samples from the United States, Italy and Spain. T cells, B-cell-depleted T cells, or PBMCs provided the cDNA or gDNA that served as material.

Original methodology: By means of reference gene primer amplification, nucleated cell counts were estimated. The assay was immunoSEQ multiplex PCR, and TCRdb's table has in-frame clones only and misses some. V and J calls and clone size come straight from that table; D and trimming were deduced from the DNA. This sample yields approximately 140,000 clones, of which about three quarters are seen a single time; over 10% belongs to the top ten. This clone is a singleton in its sample. V lost 2 bases and J 1 base, leaving 9 bases between the germline ends. Looked up from germline, CDR1 is SGHRS and CDR2 is YFSETQ. CDR3 length: 14 amino acids.

This sequence was found in a man older than 75 with acute or convalescent COVID-19. V and J are TRBV5-1 and TRBJ1-1; no clear D. Sample: peripheral blood. CDR3 region: CASSLNSQNTEAFF. The CDR3 region has the DNA TGCGCCAGCAGCTTAAATTCCCAGAACACTGAAGCTTTCTTT.